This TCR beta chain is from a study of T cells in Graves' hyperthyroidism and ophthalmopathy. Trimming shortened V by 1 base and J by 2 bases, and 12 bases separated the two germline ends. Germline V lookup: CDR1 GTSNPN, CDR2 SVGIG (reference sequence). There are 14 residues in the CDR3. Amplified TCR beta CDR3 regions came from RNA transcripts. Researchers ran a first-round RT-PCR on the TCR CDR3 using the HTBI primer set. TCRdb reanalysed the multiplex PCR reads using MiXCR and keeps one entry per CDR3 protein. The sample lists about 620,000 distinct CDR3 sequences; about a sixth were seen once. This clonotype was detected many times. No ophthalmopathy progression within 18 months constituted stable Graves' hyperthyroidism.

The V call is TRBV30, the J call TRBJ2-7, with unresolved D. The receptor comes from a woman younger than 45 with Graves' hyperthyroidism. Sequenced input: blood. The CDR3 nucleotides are TGTGCCTGGAGTGGGAACTTTCCTCCCTACGAGCAGTACTTC. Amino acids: CAWSGNFPPYEQYF.